This TCR beta chain derives from a study of vaccination and CD4 T cells after COVID-19 (dated by TCRdb to between 2022 and 2023). Study-level background: Every convalescent patient had a positive nasal swab PCR test for SARS-CoV-2, with mild disease in 9 or 10 patients and severe disease in one. In the convalescent cohort there were six males and four females, among whom were two Hispanic individuals, seven Caucasians, two Asians and one multiracial person. Control cultures received a CEFX viral epitope pool as the positive control, an HIV-1 Nef peptide pool as the negative control, or no peptide. Post-vaccine blood samples were obtained a median of about 77 days after the second vaccine dose, with a range of about 13 to 241 days. Culture stimuli were overlapping spike peptide pools from SARS-CoV-2 and from the common cold coronaviruses HCoV-NL63, HCoV-OC43 and HCoV-229E. Post-COVID blood samples were collected from convalescent patients a median of around 100 days after diagnosis, with a range of roughly 35 to 170 days. Participants got two doses of the Pfizer-BioNTech BNT162b2 vaccine (n=8) or two doses of the Moderna mRNA-1273 vaccine (n=2). In under twelve COVID-19 convalescent patients and a handful of infection-naive healthy vaccine recipients, researchers compared the spike-specific CD4+ TCR repertoire from before mRNA vaccination with the repertoire from after. General findings and caveats noted by the study authors: Among the post-vaccine SARS-CoV-2-reactive clones in convalescent patients, a median about 89% showed up only after vaccination, which suggests vaccine-specific priming. The median count of SARS-CoV-2-reactive clonotypes went up from 20 to 25 after infection to some 38 after vaccination, although the change was not significant. Nearly all vaccine-specific clones in convalescent patients (304 of 307) were mono-reactive for SARS-CoV-2 spike rather than cross-reactive with common cold coronaviruses. Only a relatively small number of convalescent patients were included in the study, and early timepoints following natural infection were not analyzed.

With respect to this clonotype: Its antigen is not yet known. Base qualities are missing; no much larger clone stands one base away.

The sample's treatment or condition label, in plain terms: roughly ten-day PBMC culture with coronavirus spike peptide pools or control peptides (ViraFEST assay). To expand antigen-specific T cells with peptide pools and then pick out the expanded clonotypes through TCR sequencing, the study relied on the ViraFEST assay. Positive SARS-CoV-2 PCR tests in the convalescent patients dated from March to December 2020, before Alpha, Beta and Delta variants emerged in the United States. About 2 million PBMCs per well were cultured in IMDM with roughly 5% human AB serum and approximately 9.8 IU/ml IL-2, plus 10 ug/ml peptide pools. Half of the culture medium was replaced with fresh IL-2-containing medium on days 3 and 7. After approximately 11 days of culture, CD4+ T cells were isolated by negative selection with the EasySep CD4+ T cell isolation kit. PBMCs were separated from whole blood using Ficoll-Paque Plus gradient centrifugation and then either used fresh or cryopreserved at -140C. Culture conditions were generally each tested in triplicate wells.

Library generation was performed with PCR. At the Johns Hopkins FTIC core, DNA from the cultured CD4+ T cells underwent TCR sequencing with the Oncomine TCR Beta short-read assay. The QIAamp micro DNA kit was used to extract genomic DNA from the cultured CD4+ T cells. Oncomine TCR Beta libraries made from cultured CD4+ T cells were pooled using unique dual indexes and sequenced on an Illumina iSeq 100. For the original study's pipeline: Non-productive sequences were filtered out, and CDR3s that did not start with C, did not end with F or W, or were shorter than 7 amino acids were discarded. Antigen-specific clonotypes were identified with the MANAFEST web application by comparing peptide-stimulated wells with reference and other culture wells. For a clone to be called positive, the clone needed an FDR below 0.05, an odds ratio above 5, and a productive frequency above 0.1% in at least two of three replicate wells. A clonotype counted as cross-reactive if it showed significant expansion both in the SARS-CoV-2 spike wells and in at least one common cold coronavirus spike condition. Using R version 3.6.1, CDR3 homology was evaluated through Levenshtein distances (stringdist) along with unrooted phylogenetic trees (ape). Using fastp trimming at Q25 and MiXCR clonotype assembly, TCRdb reanalyzed the public sequencing data and kept in-frame beta chains. Each CDR3 protein gets just one entry, which takes the most common genes and DNA from the rows behind it. TCRdb's processing, not the study's, gives the V and J calls here. The sample profile shows about 15,000 distinct CDR3 sequences; around 48% of them were found once. The ten biggest clones cover about an eighth of the sample.

Sequencing input: CD4+ T cells from blood, cultured in vitro. The receptor comes from a human donor who had recovered from COVID-19.

The nucleotides are TGTGCCAGCAGCGCAAAGAGGGATGGCTACACCTTC. Translated, it gives CASSAKRDGYTF. This sequence uses TRBV7-2 and TRBJ1-2; the D gene identity is not certain. CDR1 is given as SGHTA and CDR2 as FQGNSA, both from the germline V gene. V was cut back by 5 bases and J by 6 bases, leaving a gap of 10 bases between them. The CDR3 starts with the cysteine, ends with the phenylalanine, and has 12 residues. The sequence is cut down to CDR3 DNA, 36 bases in frame from base 1. The entire variable domain, with the stretches around the CDR3 drawn from the reference TRBV7-2 and TRBJ1-2 proteins, is GAGVSQSPSNKVTEKGKDVELRCDPISGHTALYWYRQSLGQGLEFLIYFQGNSAPDKSGLPSDRFSAERTGGSVSTLTIQRTQQEDSAVYLCASSAKRDGYTFGSGTRLTVV.